This paragraph covers one T cell receptor (beta chain) sequence. Its antigen remains unknown. CDR3 size: 16 residues. V shed 0 bases and J 12 bases; nucleotides not matched to a gene: 17. Germline V gives CDR1 SQVTM, CDR2 ANQGSEA. The data stem from a study of CD8+CD57+ T cells in acquired aplastic anemia. At the level of the study: Yields of DNA that came from sorted CD4+ and CD8+ cells averaged about 3 ug. CD4+ reads averaged about 10 million in healthy donors. Study-level results: CD8+ Simpson's diversity did not differ significantly between patients and controls. A set of twenty-nine CD8+ CDR3 sequences was shared between patients and controls, and these sequences appeared highly expressed in patients.

TCR beta VDJ and CDR3 profiles were obtained from a genomic DNA template. Via MiXCR, TCRdb re-called the reads, giving one row per CDR3 protein. Altogether fewer than 100,000 distinct CDR3 sequences are present, over 35% being singletons, with the ten largest covering approximately 62%. The origin of this receptor is a human donor in good health, serving as a control. Sequences were obtained from sorted CD4+, CD8+, or CD8+CD57+ T cells (not recorded which) from PBMCs. The V and J genes are TRBV29-1 and TRBJ2-1; TRBD2 matches at 7 bases. CDR3 region: CSVEDPFGGETMRQFF. DNA for the CDR3: TGCAGCGTTGAAGATCCCTTTGGGGGGGAGACAATGAGGCAGTTCTTC.